Only a few counts were recorded for the clone carrying this TCR delta chain. A much larger clone differs from this one at a single base, so this may be a read error. The data are from a study of gamma-delta chains in newborns, infants, children. At the level of the study: Microbial exposure reportedly drives polyclonal innate γδ T cell expansion after birth.

TCRdb re-called the reads using CATT. In the table there are more than 14,000 delta-chain clones, 7% to 8.5% of which are singletons. V trimming: 6 bases; J trimming: 0 bases; junction bases outside the gene matches: 1. Germline V gene lookup returns CDR1 GEAIGNYY and CDR2 EKD. This CDR3 comprises 14 residues. The receptor was derived from a child who was a newborn, infant or young child, either healthy, febrile or measles-vaccinated (not recorded which). The chain employs TRDV2 and TRDJ2, with 9 bases that match TRDD3. Material: blood. CDR3 protein: CACNWGTLTAQLFF. The DNA for the CDR3 is TGTGCCTGTAACTGGGGGACTTTGACAGCACAACTCTTCTTT.